The 14 T cell receptor beta chains below all came from one sample that was sequenced in a study of shared clonotypes between healthy human individuals. TCRdb keeps only in-frame clones here, not all; method: immunoSEQ multiplex PCR. The sample includes about 580,000 clones, 98% seen only once; the top ten take 0.3%. The naive CD8 fraction comprised CD45RO-negative cells positively selected for CCR7 and excluded terminally differentiated effector memory CD45RA+ cells. Sequencing was performed on naive CD8+ T cells sorted from blood. The receptor set was obtained from a young man in good health.

V usage is TRBV2 and J usage is TRBJ2-3; no clear D. With 7 bases removed from V and 6 bases from J, the gap between germline ends came to 11 bases. Germline assignment: CDR1 SNHLY and CDR2 FYNNEI. The CDR3 is made up of 12 amino acids. CDR3 region: CASTPRLDTQYF. The CDR3 DNA sequence: TGTGCCAGCACCCCGCGGTTGGATACGCAGTATTTT.

The rearrangement joins TRBV14 to TRBJ2-7, with 9 bases identical to TRBD1. The CDR3 has 16 residues. Unmatched junction bases numbered 8, after V lost 5 bases and J lost 0 bases. Germline CDR1 is SGHDN and CDR2 is FVKESK. This CDR3 reads CASSSPRTGASYEQYF. Here the CDR3 DNA reads TGTGCCAGCAGCTCCCCCCGGACAGGGGCCTCCTACGAGCAGTACTTC.

The V call is TRBV4-1, the J call TRBJ1-1; D possibly corresponds to TRBD1 (5 bases). The CDR3 sequence is 14 residues long. CDR1 is MGHRA and CDR2 is YSYEKL in the germline V gene. V lost 2 bases, J lost 1 base, and 8 bases lay in between. CDR3 bases: TGCGCCAGCAGCCAACCCGGACAGAACACTGAAGCTTTCTTT. It encodes CASSQPGQNTEAFF.

The CDR3: CASTSGDRSYEQYF. The CDR3 region has the DNA TGTGCCAGCACCTCCGGGGACAGGTCCTACGAGCAGTACTTC. The chain carries TRBV5-6 and TRBJ2-7; 8 bases agree with TRBD1. There are 14 residues in the CDR3. V dropped 6 bases and J dropped 1; count of bases not matched to a gene: 6. Germline loops: CDR1 SGHDT, CDR2 YYEEEE.

The CDR3: CASSIKARIPYEQYF. CDR3 nucleotides: TGTGCCAGTAGTATAAAGGCACGGATTCCCTACGAGCAGTACTTC. This chain connects TRBV19 to TRBJ2-7; D remains ambiguous. The germline V gene encodes CDR1 LNHDA and CDR2 SQIVND (reference sequence). There are 15 residues in the CDR3. Trimming stripped 2 bases from V and 2 bases from J, with 13 bases between.

V and J are TRBV5-4 and TRBJ2-1; 8 bases are shared with TRBD2. The V and J ends lost 0 bases and 4 bases, in that order; junction bases with no gene match: 9. The CDR3 extends over 17 amino acids. Germline V gene lookup returns CDR1 SGHNT and CDR2 YYREEE (reference sequence). As DNA, the CDR3 is TGTGCCAGCAGCTTGGCGGGGGGCGGGAGGCTTTACAATGAGCAGTTCTTC. Translation gives CASSLAGGGRLYNEQFF.

This chain joins TRBV13 and TRBJ2-7; no firm D call. Germline V gene sequence: CDR1 PRHDT, CDR2 FYEKMQ (reference sequence). Trimming cost V 3 bases and J 5 bases, with 8 bases left between them. The CDR3 is 12 residues long. The CDR3 sequence: CASSFSSHEQYF. DNA of the CDR3: TGTGCCAGCAGCTTTTCTTCCCACGAGCAGTACTTC.

The chain is built from TRBV19 and TRBJ1-1, with 8 nucleotides matching TRBD1. The trim removed 11 bases at V and 3 bases at J, leaving 5 bases unmatched. CDR1 is LNHDA and CDR2 is SQIVND in the germline V gene (reference sequence). The CDR3 loop spans 12 amino acids. The CDR3 here is CAVHRGYTEAFF. CDR3 nucleotides: TGTGCCGTACACAGGGGGTACACTGAAGCTTTCTTT.

The chain recombines TRBV11-2 with TRBJ2-5, with D hard to call. V lost 3 bases and J lost 5, with 10 bases in between. Germline lookup yields CDR1 SGHAT and CDR2 FQNNGV. The CDR3 extends over 13 amino acids. The CDR3 spells CASSFGVVETQYF. CDR3 nucleotide sequence: TGTGCCAGCAGCTTCGGAGTGGTGGAGACCCAGTACTTC. Together with reference TRBV11-2 and TRBJ2-5, the CDR3 gives the full variable domain: EAGVAQSPRYKIIEKRQSVAFWCNPISGHATLYWYQQILGQGPKLLIQFQNNGVVDDSQLPKDRFSAERLKGVDSTLKIQPAKLEDSAVYLCASSFGVVETQYFGPGTRLLVL.

V is TRBV2 and J is TRBJ2-1, with 9 nucleotides matching TRBD2. Germline CDR1 is SNHLY and CDR2 is FYNNEI. The J segment lost 4 bases and the V segment lost 5 bases, leaving 3 bases of the junction unmatched. The length of the CDR3 is 14 residues. For the CDR3, the DNA is TGTGCCAGCAGTTGGACTAGCGTATACAATGAGCAGTTCTTC. Translating gives CASSWTSVYNEQFF.

The rearrangement links TRBV5-1 to TRBJ2-1, with 7 bases lining up with TRBD2. Germline V gene data show CDR1 as SGHRS and CDR2 as YFSETQ. The J segment lost 4 bases and the V segment lost 1 base, leaving 5 bases of the junction unmatched. This CDR3 comprises 15 residues. The CDR3 DNA reads as TGCGCCAGCAGCTTGCGGGACTATACATACAATGAGCAGTTCTTC. It codes for CASSLRDYTYNEQFF.

The chain is built from TRBV29-1 and TRBJ2-3; a possible D gene is TRBD1 (9 bases). The CDR3 contains 18 residues. Germline CDR1 reads SQVTM; CDR2 reads ANQGSEA. V was shortened by 2 bases and J by 1 base, with 22 bases between the two germline ends. CDR3 in amino acids: CSVEPGQGWREGTDTQYF. The CDR3 DNA reads TGCAGCGTTGAACCGGGACAGGGTTGGCGGGAGGGCACAGATACGCAGTATTTT.

The chain joins TRBV27 to TRBJ2-7; 15 bases map to TRBD2. CDR3 length: 16 amino acids. V was clipped by 6 bases and J by 3 bases; unmatched bases: 6. Germline V gene lookup returns CDR1 MNHEY and CDR2 SMNVEV (reference sequence). The CDR3 reads CASSPGTSGRHYEQYF. CDR3 nucleotide sequence: TGTGCCAGCAGCCCAGGGACTAGCGGGAGGCACTACGAGCAGTACTTC.

The J gene is TRBJ2-7, the V gene TRBV2; 10 bases map to TRBD2. J gave up 1 base and V 1 base, and 7 bases lay outside the gene matches. Germline-derived CDR1 and CDR2 are SNHLY and FYNNEI. The CDR3 totals 17 residues. The chain's CDR3 is CASSEGLAGLNSYEQYF. CDR3 coding DNA: TGTGCCAGCAGTGAAGGACTAGCGGGCTTAAATTCCTACGAGCAGTACTTC.